The entry that follows covers one TCR beta chain sequence. Its antigen remains unknown. This entry comes from a study of CD8+ T cells in alopecia areata. At the level of the study: Each of the treated patients was given oral tofacitinib, 5 to 10 mg twice daily, for moderate-to-severe alopecia areata. For 6 to 18 months, tofacitinib was taken, and 6 months off drug followed.

Sorting separated CD4+ and CD8+ T cells out of PBMCs. The germline V and J ends were trimmed by 5 bases and 3 bases, with 8 bases remaining between them. The V gene's germline CDR1 is SGHAT and CDR2 FQNNGV. The CDR3 sequence is 12 residues long. Study results and limitations: Possibly as an HLA-related effect, TCR sharing across patients appeared less clear than in mice.

In each case, RNA was isolated and then reverse transcribed into cDNA as the sequencing template. Some clones are missing from TCRdb's copy, which holds only in-frame ones; the method was immunoSEQ multiplex PCR. The table has roughly 150,000 clones, roughly 50% seen once; the top ten hold around 7%. The receptor was isolated from a human donor with alopecia areata. The sample comprised CD4+ T cells sorted from blood. V gene TRBV11-2 combines with J gene TRBJ2-7, with D perhaps TRBD2 (6 bases). CDR3 in DNA: TGTGCCAGCAGCCACGGGGGCTACGAGCAGTACTTC. This gives the protein CASSHGGYEQYF.